A selection of T cell receptor beta chains follows, all from one sample in a study of Ad26.COV2.S vaccination and SARS-CoV-2 variants. Only in-frame clones appear in the TCRdb table, and some are missing; sequencing was by immunoSEQ multiplex PCR. The table includes hundreds of thousands of clones, approximately 86% detected once. Sample: peripheral blood, taken in a trial of Ad26.COV2.S vaccine versus placebo. The receptors come from a person between 18 and 65 years old who received the Ad26.COV2.S COVID-19 vaccine or a placebo. The CDR3 runs from the conserved cysteine through the conserved F or W. Fields, in order: V gene, D gene, clone size, J gene, CDR3 DNA, CDR3 protein. D genes are given only for firm matches. Part of the rows lack a size; the others show once, few, many or a class for expanded clones.

v_call: TRBV30
d_call: NA
clone_size: NA
j_call: TRBJ2-2
cdr3_nt: TGTGCCTGGAGCCCAGGTTGGGCGAGCGGGGAGCTGTTTTTT
cdr3_aa: CAWSPGWASGELFF

v_call: TRBV6-6
d_call: NA
clone_size: NA
j_call: TRBJ1-1
cdr3_nt: TGTGCCAGCAGTCCCCGGGGGAGGTCTGAAGCTTTCTTT
cdr3_aa: CASSPRGRSEAFF

v_call: TRBV19
d_call: NA
clone_size: few
j_call: TRBJ1-5
cdr3_nt: TGTGCCAGTAGTATGGGACCGCAAGGTCAGCCCCAGCATTTT
cdr3_aa: CASSMGPQGQPQHF

v_call: TRBV7-2
d_call: TRBD2
clone_size: NA
j_call: TRBJ2-5
cdr3_nt: TGTGCCAGCAGGGGCAGCGGGAGTACTTCGGAGACCCAGTACTTC
cdr3_aa: CASRGSGSTSETQYF

v_call: TRBV7-8
d_call: NA
clone_size: NA
j_call: TRBJ2-7
cdr3_nt: TGTGCCAGCAGCTTATCCGCCGGGAAATACGAGCAGTACTTC
cdr3_aa: CASSLSAGKYEQYF

v_call: TRBV9
d_call: NA
clone_size: NA
j_call: TRBJ1-2
cdr3_nt: TGTGCCAGCAGCACTTTAGGACAGGGCTACACCTTC
cdr3_aa: CASSTLGQGYTF

v_call: TRBV5-8
d_call: TRBD2
clone_size: NA
j_call: TRBJ2-7
cdr3_nt: TGTGCCAGCAGCTTGAGCGGGGGAGCTTACTACGAGCAGTACTTC
cdr3_aa: CASSLSGGAYYEQYF

v_call: TRBV14
d_call: NA
clone_size: NA
j_call: TRBJ2-3
cdr3_nt: TGTGCCAGCAGCCAAGTCCTCACAGATACGCAGTATTTT
cdr3_aa: CASSQVLTDTQYF

v_call: TRBV6-1
d_call: NA
clone_size: NA
j_call: TRBJ2-1
cdr3_nt: TGTGCCAGCAGCCCCGGGACGCCATCCAATGAGCAGTTCTTC
cdr3_aa: CASSPGTPSNEQFF

v_call: TRBV2
d_call: NA
clone_size: NA
j_call: TRBJ2-1
cdr3_nt: TGTGCCAGCAGTGGAGCAGGGGCGACTACTCTAGCCTACAATGAGCAGTTCTTC
cdr3_aa: CASSGAGATTLAYNEQFF

v_call: TRBV2
d_call: TRBD2
clone_size: NA
j_call: TRBJ2-7
cdr3_nt: TGTGCCAGCAGTGAAGGGCTAGCGGGAGTAAAATGGCAGTACTTC
cdr3_aa: CASSEGLAGVKWQYF

v_call: TRBV18
d_call: TRBD1
clone_size: NA
j_call: TRBJ2-7
cdr3_nt: TGTGCCAGCTCTCCGGACAGGGGGCTCGAGCAGTACTTC
cdr3_aa: CASSPDRGLEQYF

v_call: TRBV6-5
d_call: TRBD1
clone_size: NA
j_call: TRBJ1-6
cdr3_nt: TGTGCCAGCAGTTGGCAGGGGGGCTATAATTCACCCCTCCACTTT
cdr3_aa: CASSWQGGYNSPLHF

v_call: TRBV2
d_call: NA
clone_size: NA
j_call: TRBJ2-3
cdr3_nt: TGTGCCAGCAGTCCCAGTAGCTCTAGGGGGGCCCGAGATACGCAGTATTTT
cdr3_aa: CASSPSSSRGARDTQYF

v_call: TRBV5-6
d_call: NA
clone_size: NA
j_call: TRBJ2-2
cdr3_nt: TGTGCCAGCAGCTTGGTCTCCCTCACCGGGGAGCTGTTTTTT
cdr3_aa: CASSLVSLTGELFF

v_call: TRBV4-1
d_call: TRBD1
clone_size: NA
j_call: TRBJ1-2
cdr3_nt: TGCGCCAGCAGCCTCCGGACAGGGGTGAGCTATGGCTACACCTTC
cdr3_aa: CASSLRTGVSYGYTF